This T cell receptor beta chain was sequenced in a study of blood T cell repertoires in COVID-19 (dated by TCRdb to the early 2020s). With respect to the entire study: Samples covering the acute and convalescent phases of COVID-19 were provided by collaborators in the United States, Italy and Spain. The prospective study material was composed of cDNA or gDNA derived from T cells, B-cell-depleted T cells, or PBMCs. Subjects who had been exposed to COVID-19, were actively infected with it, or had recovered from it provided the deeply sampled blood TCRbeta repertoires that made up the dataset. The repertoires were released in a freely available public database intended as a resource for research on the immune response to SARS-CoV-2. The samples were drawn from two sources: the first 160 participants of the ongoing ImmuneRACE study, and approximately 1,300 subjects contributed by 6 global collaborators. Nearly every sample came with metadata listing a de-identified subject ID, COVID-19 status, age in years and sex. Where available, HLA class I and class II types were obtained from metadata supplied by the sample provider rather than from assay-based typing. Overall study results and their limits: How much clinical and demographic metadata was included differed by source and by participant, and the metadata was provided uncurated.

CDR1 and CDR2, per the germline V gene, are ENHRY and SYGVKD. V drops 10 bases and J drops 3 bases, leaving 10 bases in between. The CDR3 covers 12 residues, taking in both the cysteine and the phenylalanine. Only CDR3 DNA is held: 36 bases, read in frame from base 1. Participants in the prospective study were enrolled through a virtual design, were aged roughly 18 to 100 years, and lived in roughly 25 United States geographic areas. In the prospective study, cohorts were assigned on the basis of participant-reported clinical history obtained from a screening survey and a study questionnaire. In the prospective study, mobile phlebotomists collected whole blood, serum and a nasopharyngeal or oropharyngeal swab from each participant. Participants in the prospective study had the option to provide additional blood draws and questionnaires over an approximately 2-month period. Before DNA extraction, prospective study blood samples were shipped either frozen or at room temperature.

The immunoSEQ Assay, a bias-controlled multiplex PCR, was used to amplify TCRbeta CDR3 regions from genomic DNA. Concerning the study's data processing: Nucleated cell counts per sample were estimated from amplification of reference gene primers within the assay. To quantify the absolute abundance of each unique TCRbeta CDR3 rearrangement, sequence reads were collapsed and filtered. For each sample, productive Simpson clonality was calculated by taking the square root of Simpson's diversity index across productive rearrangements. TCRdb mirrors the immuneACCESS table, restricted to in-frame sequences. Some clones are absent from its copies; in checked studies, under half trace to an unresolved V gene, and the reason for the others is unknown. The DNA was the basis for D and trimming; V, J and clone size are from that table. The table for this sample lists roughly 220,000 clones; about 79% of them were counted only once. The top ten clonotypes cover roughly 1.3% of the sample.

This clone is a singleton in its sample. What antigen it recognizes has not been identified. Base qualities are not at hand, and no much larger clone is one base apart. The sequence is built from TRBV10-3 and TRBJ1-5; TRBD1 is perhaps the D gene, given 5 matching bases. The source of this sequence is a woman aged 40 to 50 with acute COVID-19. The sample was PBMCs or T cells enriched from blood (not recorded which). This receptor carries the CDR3 CATRQTNQPQHF. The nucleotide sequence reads TGTGCCACCCGACAGACCAATCAGCCCCAGCATTTT.